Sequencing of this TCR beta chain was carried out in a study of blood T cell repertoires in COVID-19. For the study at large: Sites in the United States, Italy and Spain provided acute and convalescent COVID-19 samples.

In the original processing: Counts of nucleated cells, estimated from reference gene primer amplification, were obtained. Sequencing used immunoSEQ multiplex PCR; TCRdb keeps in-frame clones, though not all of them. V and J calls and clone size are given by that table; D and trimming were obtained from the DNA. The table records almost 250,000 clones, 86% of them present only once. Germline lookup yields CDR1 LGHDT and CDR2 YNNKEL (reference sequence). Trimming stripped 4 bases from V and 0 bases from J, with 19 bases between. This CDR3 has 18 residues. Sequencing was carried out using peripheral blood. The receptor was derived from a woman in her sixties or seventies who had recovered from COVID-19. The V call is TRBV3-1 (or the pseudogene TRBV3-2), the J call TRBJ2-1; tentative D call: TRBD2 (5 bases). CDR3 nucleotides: TGTGCCAGCAGCCCTCATTGGACTCAATCCCGCTCCTACAATGAGCAGTTCTTC. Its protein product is CASSPHWTQSRSYNEQFF.